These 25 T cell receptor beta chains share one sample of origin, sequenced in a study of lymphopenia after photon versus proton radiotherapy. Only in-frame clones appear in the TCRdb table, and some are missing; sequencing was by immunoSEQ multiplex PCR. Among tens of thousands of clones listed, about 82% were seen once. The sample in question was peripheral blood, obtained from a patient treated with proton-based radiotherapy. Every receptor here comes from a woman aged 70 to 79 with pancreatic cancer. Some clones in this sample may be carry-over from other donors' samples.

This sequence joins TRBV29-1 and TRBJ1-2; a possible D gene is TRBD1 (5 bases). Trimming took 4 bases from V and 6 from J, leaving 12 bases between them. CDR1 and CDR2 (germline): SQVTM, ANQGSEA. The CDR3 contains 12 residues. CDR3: CSVGGEFDGYTF. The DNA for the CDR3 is TGCAGCGTTGGGGGGGAGTTCGATGGCTACACCTTC.

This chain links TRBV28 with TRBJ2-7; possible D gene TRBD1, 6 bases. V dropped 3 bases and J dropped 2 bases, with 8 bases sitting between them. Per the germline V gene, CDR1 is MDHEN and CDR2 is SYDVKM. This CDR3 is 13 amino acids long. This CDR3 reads CASSLRQAYEQYF. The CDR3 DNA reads TGTGCCAGCAGTTTGAGACAGGCCTACGAGCAGTACTTC.

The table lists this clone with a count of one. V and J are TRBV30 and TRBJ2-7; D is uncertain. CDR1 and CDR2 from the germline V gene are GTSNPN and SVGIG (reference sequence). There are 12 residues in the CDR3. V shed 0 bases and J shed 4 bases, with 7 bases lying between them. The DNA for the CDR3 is TGTGCCTGGAGTGTAATGATGTACGAGCAGTACTTC. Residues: CAWSVMMYEQYF.

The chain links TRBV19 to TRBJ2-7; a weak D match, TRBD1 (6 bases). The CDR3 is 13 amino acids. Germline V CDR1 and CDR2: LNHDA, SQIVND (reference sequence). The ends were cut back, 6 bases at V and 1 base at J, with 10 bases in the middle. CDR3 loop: CASRPGHSYEQYF. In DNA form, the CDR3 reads TGTGCCAGTAGGCCGGGACATTCCTACGAGCAGTACTTC. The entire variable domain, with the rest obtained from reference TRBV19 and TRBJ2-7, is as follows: DGGITQSPKYLFRKEGQNVTLSCEQNLNHDAMYWYRQDPGQGLRLIYYSQIVNDFQKGDIAEGYSVSREKKESFPLTVTSAQKNPTAFYLCASRPGHSYEQYFGPGTRLTVT.

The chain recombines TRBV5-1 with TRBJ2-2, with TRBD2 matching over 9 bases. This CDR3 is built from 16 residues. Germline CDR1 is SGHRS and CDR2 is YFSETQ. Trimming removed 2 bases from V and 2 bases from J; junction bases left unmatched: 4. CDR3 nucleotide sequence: TGCGCCAGCAGCTTTCTAGCGGGGACTAACACCGGGGAGCTGTTTTTT. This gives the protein CASSFLAGTNTGELFF.

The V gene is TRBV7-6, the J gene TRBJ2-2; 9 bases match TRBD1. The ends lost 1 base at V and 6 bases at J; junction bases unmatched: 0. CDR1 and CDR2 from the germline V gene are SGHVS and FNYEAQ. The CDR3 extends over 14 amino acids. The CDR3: CASSLGTGAGELFF. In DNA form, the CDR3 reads TGTGCCAGCAGCTTAGGGACAGGGGCCGGGGAGCTGTTTTTT.

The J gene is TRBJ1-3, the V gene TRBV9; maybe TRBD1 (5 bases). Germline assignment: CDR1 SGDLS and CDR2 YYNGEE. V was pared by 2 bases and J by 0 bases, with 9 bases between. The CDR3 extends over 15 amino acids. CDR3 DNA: TGTGCCAGCAGCGTGGGGGTGCCCTCTGGAAACACCATATATTTT. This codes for CASSVGVPSGNTIYF.

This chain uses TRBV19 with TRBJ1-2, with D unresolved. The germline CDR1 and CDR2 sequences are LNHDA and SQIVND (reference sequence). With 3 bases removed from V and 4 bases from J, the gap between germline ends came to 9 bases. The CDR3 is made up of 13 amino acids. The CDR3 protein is CASSILGSYGYTF. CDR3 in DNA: TGTGCCAGTAGTATCCTGGGCAGCTATGGCTACACCTTC.

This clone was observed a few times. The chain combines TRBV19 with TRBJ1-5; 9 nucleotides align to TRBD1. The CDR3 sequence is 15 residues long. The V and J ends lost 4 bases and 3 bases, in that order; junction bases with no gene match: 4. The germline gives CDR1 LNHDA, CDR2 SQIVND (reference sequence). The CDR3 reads CASSTDRGFNQPQHF. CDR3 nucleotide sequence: TGTGCCAGTAGTACGGACAGGGGTTTCAATCAGCCCCAGCATTTT. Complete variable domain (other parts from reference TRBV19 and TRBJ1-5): DGGITQSPKYLFRKEGQNVTLSCEQNLNHDAMYWYRQDPGQGLRLIYYSQIVNDFQKGDIAEGYSVSREKKESFPLTVTSAQKNPTAFYLCASSTDRGFNQPQHFGDGTRLSIL.

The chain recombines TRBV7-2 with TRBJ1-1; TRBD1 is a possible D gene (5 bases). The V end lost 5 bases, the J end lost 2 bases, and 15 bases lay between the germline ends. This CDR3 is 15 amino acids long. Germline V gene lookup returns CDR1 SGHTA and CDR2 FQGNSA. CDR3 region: CASSTRTGGNTEAFF. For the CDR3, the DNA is TGTGCCAGCAGCACAAGAACCGGGGGTAACACTGAAGCTTTCTTT.

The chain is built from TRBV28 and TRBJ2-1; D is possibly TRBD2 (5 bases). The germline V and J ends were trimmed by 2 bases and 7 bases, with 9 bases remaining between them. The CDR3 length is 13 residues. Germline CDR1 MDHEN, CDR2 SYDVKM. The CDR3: CASSLGGGNEQFF. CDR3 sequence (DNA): TGTGCCAGCAGTTTAGGAGGTGGGAATGAGCAGTTCTTC.

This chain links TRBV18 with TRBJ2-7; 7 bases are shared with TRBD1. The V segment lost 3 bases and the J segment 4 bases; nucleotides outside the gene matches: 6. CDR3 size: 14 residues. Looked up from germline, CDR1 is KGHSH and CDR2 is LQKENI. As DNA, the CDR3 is TGTGCCAGCTCACCCAACAGGGGTGAGTACGAGCAGTACTTC. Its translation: CASSPNRGEYEQYF.

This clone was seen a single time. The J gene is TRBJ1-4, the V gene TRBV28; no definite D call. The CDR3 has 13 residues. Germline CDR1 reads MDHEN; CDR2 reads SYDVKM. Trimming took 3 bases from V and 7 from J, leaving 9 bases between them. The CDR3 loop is CASSFAQSEKLFF. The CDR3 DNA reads TGTGCCAGCAGTTTCGCCCAGAGTGAAAAACTGTTTTTT.

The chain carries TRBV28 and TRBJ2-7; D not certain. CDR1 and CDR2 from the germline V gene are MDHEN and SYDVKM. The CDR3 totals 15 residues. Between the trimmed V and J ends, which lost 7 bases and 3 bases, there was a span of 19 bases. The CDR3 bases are TGTGCCAGCATGGCAGGCTCAGCGAGAGACTACGAGCAGTACTTC. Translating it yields CASMAGSARDYEQYF.

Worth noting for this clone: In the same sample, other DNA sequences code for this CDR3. The CDR3 bases are TGTGCCAGCAGCTTAGTGCTCCTAGAGGGAGATACGCAGTATTTT. It is translated as CASSLVLLEGDTQYF. The chain carries TRBV7-2 and TRBJ2-3, with D possibly matching TRBD2 (5 bases). This CDR3 is 15 amino acids long. From germline, CDR1 is SGHTA and CDR2 FQGNSA. The V end was cut by 1 base, the J end by 5 bases, with 13 bases between. The full variable domain, with the rest looked up from reference TRBV7-2 and TRBJ2-3, is GAGVSQSPSNKVTEKGKDVELRCDPISGHTALYWYRQSLGQGLEFLIYFQGNSAPDKSGLPSDRFSAERTGGSVSTLTIQRTQQEDSAVYLCASSLVLLEGDTQYFGPGTRLTVL.

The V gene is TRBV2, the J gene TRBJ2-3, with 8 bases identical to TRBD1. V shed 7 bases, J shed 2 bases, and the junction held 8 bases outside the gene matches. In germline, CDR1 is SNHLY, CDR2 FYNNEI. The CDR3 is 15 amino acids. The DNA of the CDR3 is TGTGCCAGCACCATTGGACAGGGCCTCACAGATACGCAGTATTTT. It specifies CASTIGQGLTDTQYF.

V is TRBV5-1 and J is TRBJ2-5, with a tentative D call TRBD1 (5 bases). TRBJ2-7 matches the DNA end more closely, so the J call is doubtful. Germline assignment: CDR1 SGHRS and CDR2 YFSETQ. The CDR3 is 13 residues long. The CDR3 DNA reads TGCGCCAGCAGCTTGCCCAGGGTCAACGAGCAGTACTTC. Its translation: CASSLPRVNEQYF.

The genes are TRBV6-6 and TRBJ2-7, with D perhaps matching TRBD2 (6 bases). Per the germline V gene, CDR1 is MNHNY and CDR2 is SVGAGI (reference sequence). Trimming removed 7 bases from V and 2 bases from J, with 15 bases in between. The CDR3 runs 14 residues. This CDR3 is CASTGGSGTYEQYF. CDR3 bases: TGTGCCAGCACAGGTGGTAGCGGCACCTACGAGCAGTACTTC.

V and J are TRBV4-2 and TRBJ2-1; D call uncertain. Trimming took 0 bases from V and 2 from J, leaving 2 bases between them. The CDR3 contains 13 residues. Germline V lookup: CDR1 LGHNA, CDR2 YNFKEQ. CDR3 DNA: TGTGCCAGCAGCCAAGACCCCTACAATGAGCAGTTCTTC. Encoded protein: CASSQDPYNEQFF.

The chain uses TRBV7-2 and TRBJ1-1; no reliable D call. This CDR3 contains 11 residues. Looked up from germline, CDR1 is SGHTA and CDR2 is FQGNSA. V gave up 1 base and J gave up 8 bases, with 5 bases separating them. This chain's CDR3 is CASSLDREAFF. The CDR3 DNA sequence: TGTGCCAGCAGCTTAGATAGGGAAGCTTTCTTT.

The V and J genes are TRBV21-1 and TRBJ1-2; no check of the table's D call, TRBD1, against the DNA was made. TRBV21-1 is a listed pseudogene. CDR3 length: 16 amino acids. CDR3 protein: CASSDTKCGSQYGYTF. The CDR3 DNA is TGTGCCAGCAGCGACACGAAGTGTGGGTCGCAGTATGGCTACACCTTC.

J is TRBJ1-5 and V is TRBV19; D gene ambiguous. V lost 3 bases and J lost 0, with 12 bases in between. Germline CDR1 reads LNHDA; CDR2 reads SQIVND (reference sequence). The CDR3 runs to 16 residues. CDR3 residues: CASSIGPGFSNQPQHF. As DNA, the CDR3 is TGTGCCAGTAGTATCGGGCCGGGCTTTAGCAATCAGCCCCAGCATTTT.

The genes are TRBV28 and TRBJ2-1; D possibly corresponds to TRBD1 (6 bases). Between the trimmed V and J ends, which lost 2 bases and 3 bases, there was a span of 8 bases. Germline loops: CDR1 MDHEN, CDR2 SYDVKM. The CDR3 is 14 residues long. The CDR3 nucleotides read TGTGCCAGCAGTTTAAGGACAGACTACAATGAGCAGTTCTTC. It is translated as CASSLRTDYNEQFF.

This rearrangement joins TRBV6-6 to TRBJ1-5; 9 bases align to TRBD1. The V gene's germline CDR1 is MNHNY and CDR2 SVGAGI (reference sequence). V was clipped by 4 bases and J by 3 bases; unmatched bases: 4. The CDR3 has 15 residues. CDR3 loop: CASSLQGAVNQPQHF. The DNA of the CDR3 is TGTGCCAGCAGTTTACAGGGGGCAGTCAATCAGCCCCAGCATTTT.

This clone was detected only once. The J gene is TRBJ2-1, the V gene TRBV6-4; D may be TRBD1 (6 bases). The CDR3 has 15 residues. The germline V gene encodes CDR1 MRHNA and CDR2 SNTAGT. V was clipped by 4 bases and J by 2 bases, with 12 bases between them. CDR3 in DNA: TGTGCCAGCAGTGTCAGGGGAGAACCCTACAATGAGCAGTTCTTC. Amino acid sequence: CASSVRGEPYNEQFF.